This is a list of T cell receptor beta chains from one sample in a study of cytomegalovirus exposure and HLA in healthy donors. Measured with immunoSEQ multiplex PCR; TCRdb has only the in-frame clones, and not every one. Among about 130,000 clones, 80% were seen once, and the ten largest hold 7.5% to 9.5%. Sample: PBMCs. These receptors all come from a man aged 25-45 years in good health and CMV-seropositive. Both conserved end residues are part of each CDR3. The order of the fields is J gene, D gene, V gene, clone size, CDR3 DNA, CDR3 protein. The D gene is left open where the match is weak. Not all rows give a size; the values are once, few, many and, for expanded clones, a class.

TRBJ1-1 TRBD1 TRBV6-5 few TGTGCCAGCAGCCGGGACAGCAGAACATTCGGAGCTTTCTTT CASSRDSRTFGAFF
TRBJ1-1 TRBD1 TRBV6-4 NA TGTGCCAGCAGCAGGGACAGACAAACTGAAGCTTTCTTT CASSRDRQTEAFF
TRBJ2-7 NA TRBV9 few TGTGCCAGCAGCGTAGATCACTTTTCCTACGAGCAGTACTTC CASSVDHFSYEQYF
TRBJ1-5 NA TRBV18 few TGTGCCAGCTCACCATACATCAGCAATCAGCCCCAGCATTTT CASSPYISNQPQHF
TRBJ2-7 TRBD1 TRBV11-2 NA TGTGCCAGCAGCTTACCCGGGACAGGGGCTGTCGAGCAGTACTTC CASSLPGTGAVEQYF
TRBJ1-4 NA TRBV5-5 many TGTGCCAGCAGCTATAGGAAGGACTCACAAGCAACTAATGAAAAACTGTTTTTT CASSYRKDSQATNEKLFF
TRBJ2-7 NA TRBV6-1 NA TGTGCCAGCAGTGACAGCTACGAGCAGTACTTC CASSDSYEQYF
TRBJ2-1 TRBD2 TRBV7-6 NA TGTGCCAGCAGACTAGCGGGGGGGCAAGGAAATGAGCAGTTCTTC CASRLAGGQGNEQFF
TRBJ1-1 NA TRBV19 NA TGTGCCAGTAGTACGGGACAAGAGACTGAAGCTTTCTTT CASSTGQETEAFF
TRBJ2-3 TRBD2 TRBV7-2 NA TGTGCCAGCAGCTTAGTCCGTAGCGGGGTAGCAGATACGCAGTATTTT CASSLVRSGVADTQYF
TRBJ2-2 TRBD1 TRBV7-9 once TGTGCCAGCAGCCCCAGGGGGACAGCAACCGGGGAGCTGTTTTTT CASSPRGTATGELFF
TRBJ2-7 TRBD1 TRBV6-5 NA TGTGCCAGCAACGACTTGACAGGGAACGGCGAGCAGTACTTC CASNDLTGNGEQYF
TRBJ1-4 NA TRBV11-2 NA TGTGCCAGCAAACGGTCAGGACAGAATAATGAAAAACTGTTTTTT CASKRSGQNNEKLFF
TRBJ2-2 NA TRBV27 few TGTGCCAGCAGGGTACCGGGCACCGGGGAGCTGTTTTTT CASRVPGTGELFF
TRBJ1-2 TRBD1 TRBV4-1 NA TGCGCCAGCAGCCCGTTGGACAGGGACTATGGCTACACCTTC CASSPLDRDYGYTF
TRBJ2-4 NA TRBV5-1 once TGCGCCAGCAGCTTGGGGGGGGGCAGCTCAAACATTCAGTACTTC CASSLGGGSSNIQYF
TRBJ1-4 NA TRBV5-8 NA TGTGCCAGCAGCTCGAGTGGCGCCCAGGGTGAAAAACTGTTTTTT CASSSSGAQGEKLFF